Given below is one T cell receptor beta chain in context. The protocol was immunoSEQ multiplex PCR, while the TCRdb copy is restricted to in-frame clones and leaves out a portion. Found here are 150,000 to 160,000 clones, nearly 95% of them singletons; the top ten hold under 2.5%. This specimen comes from a study of control samples from healthy donors and cancer patients. V lost 1 base, J lost 5 bases, and 6 bases stayed unmatched. Germline V gene sequence: CDR1 LNHDA, CDR2 SQIVND (reference sequence). CDR3 length: 16 residues. The receptor comes from a man aged 50-60 years in good health. Material for sequencing was blood. The chain carries TRBV19 and TRBJ2-5; 11 nucleotides match TRBD1. The CDR3 sequence: CASSIVLGQGAETQYF. The DNA of the CDR3 is TGTGCCAGTAGTATAGTCCTCGGACAGGGGGCGGAGACCCAGTACTTC. Combining the CDR3 with reference TRBV19 and TRBJ2-5 gives the whole variable domain DGGITQSPKYLFRKEGQNVTLSCEQNLNHDAMYWYRQDPGQGLRLIYYSQIVNDFQKGDIAEGYSVSREKKESFPLTVTSAQKNPTAFYLCASSIVLGQGAETQYFGPGTRLLVL.